The clone carrying this TCR beta chain showed up just a few times. This CDR3 has 16 amino acids. Germline V gene lookup returns CDR1 SGHAT and CDR2 FQNNGV. The trim removed 1 base at V and 8 bases at J, leaving 11 bases unmatched. The sample comes from a study of blood T cell repertoires in COVID-19. Study as a whole: Acute and convalescent COVID-19 specimens originated in the United States, Italy and Spain.

TCRdb's table, derived via immunoSEQ multiplex PCR, lists solely in-frame clones and lacks some. The sample carries 83,000 or so clones, around 86% recorded once. The sequenced material came from peripheral blood. The origin of this receptor is an elderly man with active or convalescent COVID-19. V usage is TRBV11-2 and J usage is TRBJ2-3, with 8 nucleotides matching TRBD1. The CDR3 is CASSLGGSVQGATQYF. The CDR3 bases are TGTGCCAGCAGCTTAGGGGGTTCGGTCCAGGGGGCTACGCAGTATTTT.